Below are 21 T cell receptor beta chains sequenced from a single sample in a study of blood T cell repertoires in COVID-19. Profiling relied on immunoSEQ multiplex PCR, and the TCRdb table lists in-frame clones only, not all of them. The sample yields tens of thousands of clones, more than 75% seen once. The sample comprised peripheral blood. All receptors come from a man aged 65 to 79 with acute or convalescent COVID-19.

The chain employs TRBV27 and TRBJ2-5; TRBD1 matches 11 bases. The length of the CDR3 is 14 residues. CDR1 is MNHEY, CDR2 SMNVEV, per germline (reference sequence). With 5 bases clipped from V and 4 bases from J, the junction kept 3 bases outside the gene matches. CDR3 DNA: TGTGCCAGCAGTATCGGGACAGGGGGAGAGACCCAGTACTTC. Translation gives CASSIGTGGETQYF.

The chain carries TRBV7-9 and TRBJ1-2; TRBD1 matches at 7 bases. V was clipped by 5 bases and J by 8 bases; unmatched bases: 5. The CDR3 extends over 12 amino acids. The germline gives CDR1 SEHNR, CDR2 FQNEAQ (reference sequence). The CDR3 spells CASSTGQDGYTF. CDR3 coding DNA: TGTGCCAGCAGCACCGGACAGGACGGCTACACCTTC.

This rearrangement joins TRBV7-3 to TRBJ2-3, with a possible D match to TRBD2 (6 bases). V gave up 4 bases and J gave up 1 base, with 12 bases separating them. The CDR3 totals 15 residues. Germline CDR1 and CDR2: SGHTA and FQGTGA. This CDR3 reads CASSSPPGGTDTQYF. The CDR3 region has the DNA TGTGCCAGCAGCTCCCCCCCGGGGGGCACAGATACGCAGTATTTT.

The V call is TRBV27, the J call TRBJ1-6, with 7 nucleotides matching TRBD1. J lost 10 bases, V lost 6 bases, and 9 bases had no gene match. Germline lookup yields CDR1 MNHEY and CDR2 SMNVEV (reference sequence). The CDR3 is 14 amino acids. CDR3 in amino acids: CASRGGQLLSPLHF. The CDR3 DNA follows: TGTGCCAGCAGGGGGGGACAGTTACTCTCACCCCTCCACTTT.

CDR3 bases: TGCGCCAGCAGATCGGACAGGGTCACTGAAGCTTTCTTT. It codes for CASRSDRVTEAFF. J is TRBJ1-1 and V is TRBV5-1; 8 bases fit TRBD1. The CDR3 spans 13 residues. Germline loops: CDR1 SGHRS, CDR2 YFSETQ. After removal of 5 bases from V and 4 bases from J, the junction contained 4 bases not matched to a gene.

J is TRBJ1-5 and V is TRBV11-3, with D perhaps TRBD1 (6 bases). CDR3 length equals 17 residues. Per germline, CDR1 SGHNT and CDR2 YENEEA. V was clipped by 2 bases and J by 6 bases, with 20 bases between them. CDR3 protein: CASSLYPSGERIQPQHF. CDR3 bases: TGTGCCAGCAGCTTATACCCCTCAGGGGAACGGATTCAGCCCCAGCATTTT.

The chain recombines TRBV11-3 with TRBJ1-1, with 7 nucleotides matching TRBD1. The CDR3 loop spans 13 amino acids. Trimming removed 6 bases from V and 4 bases from J; junction bases left unmatched: 5. The germline V gene has CDR1 SGHNT and CDR2 YENEEA. Written as DNA, the CDR3 is TGTGCCAGCAGTACAGGGGTGCTCACTGAAGCTTTCTTT. As protein: CASSTGVLTEAFF.

The V call is TRBV19, the J call TRBJ2-1; 9 bases agree with TRBD1. V dropped 6 bases and J dropped 3; count of bases not matched to a gene: 6. The CDR3 sequence is 15 residues long. CDR1 LNHDA and CDR2 SQIVND come from the germline V gene (reference sequence). The CDR3 DNA follows: TGTGCCAGTAGCTCTCCGGGACAGGGCTACAATGAGCAGTTCTTC. Translating gives CASSSPGQGYNEQFF.

CDR3 amino acids: CASSRSAGGHTDTQYF. For the CDR3, the DNA is TGTGCCAGCAGCCGATCGGCGGGGGGGCATACAGATACGCAGTATTTT. The J gene is TRBJ2-3, the V gene TRBV3-1 (or the pseudogene TRBV3-2); 9 bases map to TRBD2. V gave up 4 bases and J gave up 3 bases; unmatched junction bases: 8. Germline V CDR1 and CDR2: LGHDT, YNNKEL (reference sequence). This CDR3 has 16 residues.

CDR3: CASSVEPEPLNYGYTF. DNA for the CDR3: TGTGCCAGCAGCGTAGAACCGGAGCCTCTAAACTATGGCTACACCTTC. The rearrangement uses TRBV9 and TRBJ1-2; D is undetermined. CDR3 length: 16 amino acids. V lost 0 bases and J 2 bases, leaving 14 bases between the germline ends. Per the germline V gene, CDR1 is SGDLS and CDR2 is YYNGEE.

To note about this clone: The same CDR3 is also encoded by other DNA sequences in this sample. The chain links TRBV9 to TRBJ1-2, with 9 bases matching TRBD1. V lost 4 bases to trimming and J lost 1 base; unmatched junction nucleotides: 5. The CDR3 totals 15 residues. CDR1 and CDR2 (germline): SGDLS, YYNGEE. CDR3 sequence (DNA): TGTGCCAGCAGCCCTCCGGGACAGGGTAACTATGGCTACACCTTC. Protein product: CASSPPGQGNYGYTF.

V usage is TRBV3-1 (or the pseudogene TRBV3-2) and J usage is TRBJ1-5; D might be TRBD1 (6 bases). CDR3 length: 14 residues. The V gene lost 4 bases and the J gene lost 6 bases, with 13 bases spanning the gap. Germline V gene data show CDR1 as LGHDT and CDR2 as YNNKEL (reference sequence). The CDR3 DNA is TGTGCCAGCAGCCGACAGGCTAGGGGTCAGCCCCAGCATTTT. This codes for CASSRQARGQPQHF.

The rearrangement joins TRBV10-3 to TRBJ2-7, with 11 bases identical to TRBD2. The germline gives CDR1 ENHRY, CDR2 SYGVKD. Trimming at V came to 6 bases and at J to 2 bases, leaving 3 bases not matched to a gene. The length of the CDR3 is 14 residues. Here the CDR3 reads CAISGTSGTYEQYF. The CDR3 DNA reads TGTGCCATCAGCGGGACTAGCGGCACCTACGAGCAGTACTTC.

The chain has TRBV10-3 and TRBJ1-2, with TRBD1 matching 8 bases. Germline V lookup: CDR1 ENHRY, CDR2 SYGVKD. The CDR3 loop spans 15 amino acids. After removal of 2 bases from V and 8 bases from J, the junction contained 10 bases not matched to a gene. The CDR3 spells CAISEASGGGLGYTF. CDR3 bases: TGTGCCATCAGTGAGGCGTCAGGGGGCGGCTTAGGCTACACCTTC.

This chain connects TRBV11-2 to TRBJ2-3, with a weak D call TRBD1 (5 bases). CDR3 length: 14 residues. V lost 3 bases and J 3 bases, leaving 10 bases between the germline ends. Germline assignment: CDR1 SGHAT and CDR2 FQNNGV. The CDR3 sequence: CASSFWGRTDTQYF. CDR3 in DNA: TGTGCCAGCAGCTTCTGGGGCCGTACAGATACGCAGTATTTT.

The chain combines TRBV19 with TRBJ2-1, with a tentative D call TRBD1 (5 bases). The germline V and J ends were trimmed by 5 bases and 4 bases, with 12 bases remaining between them. Per germline, CDR1 LNHDA and CDR2 SQIVND (reference sequence). CDR3 length equals 14 residues. In DNA form, the CDR3 reads TGTGCCAGTAGTCCCCAGGGCAGTTACAATGAGCAGTTCTTC. Translated: CASSPQGSYNEQFF.

This clone occurred a few times. The chain employs TRBV11-1 and TRBJ2-7, with 7 bases matching TRBD1. CDR1 and CDR2 (germline): SGHAT, FQDESV (reference sequence). Losses at the gene ends were 1 base for V and 7 bases for J; bases not matched to a gene: 10. The CDR3 is made up of 15 amino acids. The chain's CDR3 is CASSLGDLGTDEQYF. CDR3 DNA: TGTGCCAGCAGCTTAGGAGACCTAGGGACAGATGAGCAGTACTTC.

This sequence joins TRBV2 and TRBJ1-6, with TRBD1 matching over 8 bases. The CDR3 spans 15 residues. After removal of 6 bases from V and 7 bases from J, the junction contained 8 bases not matched to a gene. Germline CDR1 is SNHLY and CDR2 is FYNNEI. The CDR3 sequence is CASSPRTGNNSPLHF. CDR3 DNA sequence: TGTGCCAGCAGCCCTAGGACAGGGAACAATTCACCCCTCCACTTT.

In its sample, this clone was seen a few times. This sequence joins TRBV2 and TRBJ1-5, with D hard to call. This CDR3 contains 14 residues. The germline V gene encodes CDR1 SNHLY and CDR2 FYNNEI. The V and J ends lost 7 bases and 0 bases respectively, with 10 bases between them. CDR3 residues: CASKTDNSNQPQHF. CDR3 nucleotides: TGTGCCAGCAAAACAGATAATAGCAATCAGCCCCAGCATTTT.

This clone occurred once. The chain carries TRBV12-5 and TRBJ1-5; 10 bases are a match to TRBD1. The CDR3 contains 16 residues. CDR1 is LGHNT, CDR2 FRNRAP, per germline. V trimming: 2 bases; J trimming: 5 bases; junction bases outside the gene matches: 6. The DNA of the CDR3 is TGTGCTAGTGGTTTGTCGGGACAGGGGCGGCATCAGCCCCAGCATTTT. Encoded protein: CASGLSGQGRHQPQHF. Full variable domain (rest looked up from reference TRBV12-5 and TRBJ1-5): DARVTQTPRHKVTEMGQEVTMRCQPILGHNTVFWYRQTMMQGLELLAYFRNRAPLDDSGMPKDRFSAEMPDATLATLKIQPSEPRDSAVYFCASGLSGQGRHQPQHFGDGTRLSIL.

The chain employs TRBV5-5 and TRBJ1-2; D is possibly TRBD1 (6 bases). The germline V gene encodes CDR1 SGHKS and CDR2 YYEKEE (reference sequence). Trimming left V 4 bases short and J 4 bases short, with 14 bases between. There are 14 residues in the CDR3. CDR3 DNA: TGTGCCAGCAGCACGCTGGGGGGGCTCTATGGCTACACCTTC. Translating it yields CASSTLGGLYGYTF.